This is a list of T cell receptor beta chains from one sample in a study of shared clonotypes between healthy human individuals. Sequencing was performed with immunoSEQ multiplex PCR; in TCRdb, only in-frame clones are kept and a portion is missing. The table includes roughly 500,000 clones, 79% detected once. The sample was PBMCs. These receptors were taken from a woman aged 35 to 49 in good health. Some clones in this sample may be carry-over from other donors' samples. CDR3s leave out the opening cysteine and the closing phenylalanine or tryptophan.

V: TRBV6-1; CDR3: ASSNTGGAGQPQH
V: TRBV28; CDR3: ASSLGSGKGYT
V: TRBV5-4; CDR3: ASSQDSNPTYEQY
V: TRBV5-1; CDR3: ASTISTGELF
V: TRBV6-1; CDR3: ASNLDRGETQY
V: TRBV4-1; CDR3: ASSQVAPPRGIQY
V: TRBV6-5; CDR3: ASRGQRNTGELF
V: TRBV19; CDR3: ASSMSSASYNEQF
V: TRBV25-1; CDR3: ASSESVLGSPTDTQY
V: TRBV5-1; CDR3: ASSSPPEGPTNGYT
V: TRBV4-2; CDR3: ASSRNSGRYNEQF